The clone carrying this TCR beta chain was observed a handful of times. Investigators amplified TCR beta CDR3 regions from RNA transcripts. After a first-round RT-PCR with HTBI primers, a second-round multiplex PCR was run. TCRdb re-called the multiplex PCR reads through MiXCR, storing one row per CDR3 protein. The repertoire consists of some 370,000 distinct CDR3 sequences, with about 18% occurring once and the leading ten covering about 2.4%. Germline V gene data show CDR1 as GTSNPN and CDR2 as SVGIG (reference sequence). CDR3 length: 15 residues. The V end lost 3 bases, the J end lost 6 bases, and 21 bases lay between the germline ends. The data derive from a study of Graves' ophthalmopathy and Graves' hyperthyroidism.

Sequencing was performed on peripheral blood. The rearrangement links TRBV30 to TRBJ2-7, with D maybe TRBD2 (5 bases). The sequence was collected from an adult woman with stable Graves' hyperthyroidism. In DNA form, the CDR3 reads TGTGCCTGGAGCCGCCGACTATCAATTGGATCCGAGCAGTACTTC. This gives the protein CAWSRRLSIGSEQYF.